Below, 23 T cell receptor beta chains from the same sample are listed, as sequenced in a study of T cells in tuberculosis. Sorting used thawed, overnight-rested PBMC stained with anti-CD3, a viability dye and GMM-loaded CD1B tetramer. CD1B tetramers were loaded with Rhodococcus equi-derived C32 glucose monomycolate. Repertoires were generated with immunoSEQ multiplex PCR, while TCRdb's copy carries only in-frame clones and drops some. The sample has 85,000 to 90,000 clones; approximately 90% are singletons. The sample comprised CD1b-GMM tetramer-negative cells sorted from PBMCs. Receptors originate from an adult woman with latent tuberculosis.

The V call is TRBV7-2, the J call TRBJ2-2; possibly TRBD2 for D (6 bases). V dropped 2 bases and J dropped 6 bases, with 16 bases sitting between them. The length of the CDR3 is 16 residues. Germline V gene sequence: CDR1 SGHTA, CDR2 FQGNSA. CDR3 sequence: CASSLTQGGGAGELFF. DNA of the CDR3: TGTGCCAGCAGCTTAACCCAAGGCGGCGGGGCCGGGGAGCTGTTTTTT.

The chain is built from TRBV5-1 and TRBJ2-1; TRBD2 is a possible D gene (5 bases). The CDR3 runs to 14 residues. Trimming stripped 1 base from V and 6 bases from J, with 11 bases between. The V gene's germline CDR1 is SGHRS and CDR2 YFSETQ. This CDR3 is CASSLRGPGNEQFF. The CDR3 coding sequence is TGCGCCAGCAGCTTGAGAGGGCCCGGCAATGAGCAGTTCTTC.

This chain connects TRBV27 to TRBJ2-1, with 8 bases aligning to TRBD1. In germline, CDR1 is MNHEY, CDR2 SMNVEV (reference sequence). The CDR3 runs to 15 residues. The J segment lost 3 bases and the V segment lost 4 bases, leaving 5 bases of the junction unmatched. The CDR3 DNA reads as TGTGCCAGCAGTTCCCCAGGGGGCGGCTACAATGAGCAGTTCTTC. Translating it yields CASSSPGGGYNEQFF.

This chain joins TRBV23-1 and TRBJ1-2; TRBD1 is a possible D gene (5 bases). TRBV23-1 is an ORF, with its function uncertain. This CDR3 contains 17 residues. V was pared by 0 bases and J by 4 bases, with 18 bases between. The CDR3 sequence: CASSQSGRAGLGYGYTF. The CDR3 nucleotides read TGCGCCAGCAGTCAATCGGGCCGTGCAGGGTTAGGCTATGGCTACACCTTC.

The chain carries TRBV19 and TRBJ2-7; 13 nucleotides line up with TRBD2. Losses at the gene ends were 6 bases for V and 0 bases for J; bases not matched to a gene: 11. There are 18 residues in the CDR3. The germline V gene has CDR1 LNHDA and CDR2 SQIVND (reference sequence). The CDR3 DNA follows: TGTGCCAGTAGCACTCGGACTAGCGGGGGACAAAGCTCCTACGAGCAGTACTTC. Translating it yields CASSTRTSGGQSSYEQYF.

Points on this clone: Sequence at one end of the junction differs from germline and may be a read error. The chain uses TRBV11-2 and TRBJ2-5; TRBD1 agrees at 10 bases. Germline V CDR1 and CDR2: SGHAT, FQNNGV. The CDR3 is 15 residues long. The CDR3 coding sequence is TGTGCCAGCAGCTTCCGGGACAGGGGATGGGAGACCCAGCACTTC. This encodes CASSFRDRGWETQHF.

This clone was picked up a small number of times. CDR3 residues: CASSISFSGQGFGYTF. The DNA of the CDR3 is TGTGCCAGTAGTATTTCGTTTTCGGGACAGGGGTTTGGCTACACCTTC. This chain uses TRBV19 with TRBJ1-2, with TRBD1 matching over 10 bases. The germline V gene has CDR1 LNHDA and CDR2 SQIVND (reference sequence). Trimming cost V 3 bases and J 7 bases; bases outside gene matches: 11. The length of the CDR3 is 16 residues.

The gene calls are TRBV2 and TRBJ2-6; maybe TRBD1 (5 bases). The germline gives CDR1 SNHLY, CDR2 FYNNEI. CDR3 length: 17 residues. Trimming removed 6 bases from V and 0 bases from J, with 15 bases in between. This CDR3 reads CASSGQIRSSGANVLTF. CDR3 coding DNA: TGTGCCAGCAGCGGACAAATTCGTTCCTCTGGGGCCAACGTCCTGACTTTC.

This rearrangement joins TRBV19 to TRBJ1-3; possibly TRBD1 for D (6 bases). This CDR3 has 14 amino acids. CDR1 is LNHDA, CDR2 SQIVND, per germline (reference sequence). V lost 6 bases, J lost 6 bases, and 15 bases lay in between. The CDR3 DNA sequence: TGTGCCAGTAGACAACCAGGGGACGTAAACACCATATATTTT. This gives the protein CASRQPGDVNTIYF.

This clone was picked up one time. The rearrangement uses TRBV6-1 and TRBJ2-5, with TRBD1 matching over 11 bases. J was trimmed by 5 bases and V by 6 bases; bases with no gene match: 8. CDR3 length: 15 residues. The V gene's germline CDR1 is MNHNS and CDR2 SASEGT. CDR3 sequence reads: CASSRTGGGQETQYF. The CDR3 DNA is TGTGCCAGCAGCCGGACAGGGGGCGGTCAGGAGACCCAGTACTTC.

This clone appeared once. The chain joins TRBV6-5 to TRBJ2-7; TRBD1 aligns across 7 bases. This CDR3 comprises 13 residues. V dropped 10 bases and J dropped 3; count of bases not matched to a gene: 9. CDR1 is MNHEY, CDR2 SVGAGI, per germline. CDR3 region: CATTGVRGYEQYF. The CDR3 DNA sequence: TGTGCCACAACAGGGGTCCGGGGCTACGAGCAGTACTTC.

The gene calls are TRBV5-1 and TRBJ1-5; D might be TRBD1 (6 bases). V was cut by 0 bases and J by 2 bases, with 9 bases left in between. Per germline, CDR1 SGHRS and CDR2 YFSETQ. The CDR3 has 15 residues. CDR3 protein: CASSLVAGGNQPQHF. CDR3 nucleotides: TGCGCCAGCAGCTTGGTGGCAGGGGGCAATCAGCCCCAGCATTTT. Supplemented by reference TRBV5-1 and TRBJ1-5, the full variable domain reads KAGVTQTPRYLIKTRGQQVTLSCSPISGHRSVSWYQQTPGQGLQFLFEYFSETQRNKGNFPGRFSGRQFSNSRSEMNVSTLELGDSALYLCASSLVAGGNQPQHFGDGTRLSIL.

The gene calls are TRBV9 and TRBJ1-6; 9 nucleotides line up with TRBD1. Germline V gives CDR1 SGDLS, CDR2 YYNGEE. Trimming cost V 4 bases and J 5 bases; bases outside gene matches: 7. The length of the CDR3 is 16 residues. The CDR3 loop reads CASSPTGGFNNSPLHF. The DNA for the CDR3 is TGTGCCAGCAGCCCGACAGGGGGTTTCAATAATTCACCCCTCCACTTT.

This chain uses TRBV28 with TRBJ2-3; 8 bases map to TRBD1. The V gene end was trimmed by 5 bases and the J gene end by 2 bases; junction bases not matched to a gene: 18. CDR1 and CDR2 (germline): MDHEN, SYDVKM. This CDR3 is 19 amino acids long. CDR3 region: CASSPEFRGRDILTDTQYF. The CDR3, as DNA: TGTGCCAGCAGTCCAGAATTCAGGGGGCGGGACATACTCACAGATACGCAGTATTTT. The entire variable domain, with the rest obtained from reference TRBV28 and TRBJ2-3, is as follows: DVKVTQSSRYLVKRTGEKVFLECVQDMDHENMFWYRQDPGLGLRLIYFSYDVKMKEKGDIPEGYSVSREKKERFSLILESASTNQTSMYLCASSPEFRGRDILTDTQYFGPGTRLTVL.

The chain is built from TRBV2 and TRBJ2-2, with 9 bases aligning to TRBD2. Losses at the gene ends were 5 bases for V and 7 bases for J; bases not matched to a gene: 5. The CDR3 runs 14 residues. The germline V gene encodes CDR1 SNHLY and CDR2 FYNNEI. CDR3: CASSRLAVYGELFF. CDR3 sequence (DNA): TGTGCCAGCAGTCGACTAGCGGTATACGGGGAGCTGTTTTTT. Combining the CDR3 with reference TRBV2 and TRBJ2-2 gives the whole variable domain EPEVTQTPSHQVTQMGQEVILRCVPISNHLYFYWYRQILGQKVEFLVSFYNNEISEKSEIFDDQFSVERPDGSNFTLKIRSTKLEDSAMYFCASSRLAVYGELFFGEGSRLTVL.

The rearrangement uses TRBV6-7 and TRBJ2-7; D possibly corresponds to TRBD2 (5 bases). Being an ORF, TRBV6-7 has a function that is uncertain. The CDR3 totals 15 residues. V dropped 2 bases and J dropped 2 bases, with 13 bases sitting between them. CDR3 coding DNA: TGTGCCAGCAGTTACCCCCGGGGAAATACCTACGAGCAGTACTTC. This encodes CASSYPRGNTYEQYF.

The chain has TRBV6-5 and TRBJ1-6, with 9 bases lining up with TRBD1. CDR3 length: 14 residues. The germline CDR1 and CDR2 sequences are MNHEY and SVGAGI. With V trimmed by 5 bases and J by 15 bases, 11 bases remained unmatched. The DNA of the CDR3 is TGTGCCAGCAGTCCTCCCGGGACAGGGTACCTCCTCCACTTT. Translated, it gives CASSPPGTGYLLHF.

V gene TRBV11-2 combines with J gene TRBJ1-1, with 8 bases that match TRBD1. Germline V lookup: CDR1 SGHAT, CDR2 FQNNGV. The CDR3 length is 12 residues. The J segment lost 11 bases and the V segment lost 5 bases, leaving 7 bases of the junction unmatched. In nucleotides, the CDR3 is TGTGCCAGCAGCGGACAGGGAATTAGCGCTTTCTTT. The encoded protein is CASSGQGISAFF. Together with reference TRBV11-2 and TRBJ1-1, the CDR3 gives the full variable domain: EAGVAQSPRYKIIEKRQSVAFWCNPISGHATLYWYQQILGQGPKLLIQFQNNGVVDDSQLPKDRFSAERLKGVDSTLKIQPAKLEDSAVYLCASSGQGISAFFGQGTRLTVV.

This sequence joins TRBV5-1 and TRBJ2-1, with a possible D match to TRBD1 (6 bases). CDR3 size: 14 residues. V lost 3 bases and J 3 bases, leaving 10 bases between the germline ends. CDR1 is SGHRS and CDR2 is YFSETQ in the germline V gene. In nucleotides, the CDR3 is TGCGCCAGCAGCTCCGCGGACAGCTACAATGAGCAGTTCTTC. It is translated as CASSSADSYNEQFF. The full variable domain, completed using reference TRBV5-1 and TRBJ2-1, is KAGVTQTPRYLIKTRGQQVTLSCSPISGHRSVSWYQQTPGQGLQFLFEYFSETQRNKGNFPGRFSGRQFSNSRSEMNVSTLELGDSALYLCASSSADSYNEQFFGPGTRLTVL.

The chain has TRBV2 and TRBJ1-4, with a weak D call TRBD1 (6 bases). The germline V and J ends were trimmed by 8 bases and 4 bases, with 14 bases remaining between them. This CDR3 comprises 14 residues. In germline, CDR1 is SNHLY, CDR2 FYNNEI. CDR3 sequence (DNA): TGTGCCAGCGAAAGGACAGCCCTTAATGAAAAACTGTTTTTT. This sequence encodes CASERTALNEKLFF.

The rearrangement uses TRBV5-1 and TRBJ2-1; the match to TRBD1 covers 7 bases. Germline CDR1 is SGHRS and CDR2 is YFSETQ. The CDR3 sequence is 14 residues long. Trimming at V came to 4 bases and at J to 7 bases, leaving 8 bases not matched to a gene. This CDR3 reads CASSPNLQGNEQFF. DNA for the CDR3: TGCGCCAGCAGCCCAAACCTACAGGGGAATGAGCAGTTCTTC.

The chain combines TRBV11-2 with TRBJ2-3; 9 nucleotides line up with TRBD2. The CDR3 runs 15 residues. J was trimmed by 3 bases and V by 5 bases; bases with no gene match: 6. Germline assignment: CDR1 SGHAT and CDR2 FQNNGV. CDR3 bases: TGTGCCAGCAGCCCCTTGGGACTAGCAACAGATACGCAGTATTTT. Residues: CASSPLGLATDTQYF.

The chain uses TRBV4-1 and TRBJ1-3; the match to TRBD1 covers 7 bases. Germline CDR1 is MGHRA and CDR2 is YSYEKL. V gave up 0 bases and J gave up 2 bases; unmatched junction bases: 4. The CDR3 is 16 residues long. The CDR3 here is CASSQETGSAGNTIYF. CDR3 DNA sequence: TGCGCCAGCAGCCAAGAGACAGGGTCGGCTGGAAACACCATATATTTT.